This T cell receptor beta chain comes out of a study of cytomegalovirus exposure and HLA in healthy donors. The study ran its PCR with 60 Vbeta and 13 Jbeta primers. This table comes from immunoSEQ multiplex PCR, and its TCRdb copy is limited to in-frame clones, with some not included. Among roughly 73,000 clones, 75% were seen once, and the ten largest hold 9.5% to 15%. Deletions cut 1 base from V and 5 bases from J, with 13 bases between. Looked up from germline, CDR1 is LNHDA and CDR2 is SQIVND (reference sequence). This CDR3 spans 15 amino acids. This clonotype was sampled from a man aged 65-85 years in good health and CMV-seronegative. Sequences were obtained from PBMCs. This chain uses TRBV19 with TRBJ2-3; D may be TRBD2 (6 bases). The CDR3 nucleotides are TGTGCCAGTAGTATAGCCCCGGGGGTGGGAGATACGCAGTATTTT. Residues: CASSIAPGVGDTQYF.